The rows below give T cell receptor beta chains drawn from one sample of a study of blood T cell repertoires in COVID-19. Only in-frame clones appear in the TCRdb table, and some are missing; sequencing was by immunoSEQ multiplex PCR. This table has 45,000 to 55,000 clones, over 65% appearing once. Sequenced sample: peripheral blood. The receptors here all came from an elderly man with COVID-19, enrolled during active disease. CDR3s include the opening cysteine and the closing phenylalanine or tryptophan. D genes are given only for firm matches. Size is stated for part of the rows, as once, few or many counts, or as a class when the clone is expanded.

-	-	TRBV6-5	TRBJ1-1	CASSYWQATEAFF	TGTGCCAGCAGTTACTGGCAGGCCACTGAAGCTTTCTTT
-	-	TRBV5-6	TRBJ1-5	CASSRTANQPQHF	TGTGCCAGCAGCCGGACAGCCAATCAGCCCCAGCATTTT
-	few	TRBV5-8	TRBJ1-2	CASSLEQGLAIVYGYTF	TGTGCCAGCAGCTTGGAACAGGGTTTGGCTATAGTCTATGGCTACACCTTC
-	few	TRBV19	TRBJ1-1	CASSIQGAGSTEAFF	TGTGCCAGTAGTATACAGGGTGCTGGTAGCACTGAAGCTTTCTTT
-	-	TRBV6-5	TRBJ1-2	CASHRANYGYTF	TGTGCCAGCCATCGGGCTAACTATGGCTACACCTTC
-	few	TRBV6-6	TRBJ2-2	CASSAGPMGTGELFF	TGTGCCAGCAGCGCGGGCCCCATGGGGACCGGGGAGCTGTTTTTT
TRBD2	-	TRBV7-2	TRBJ2-1	CASSRGLAGGNNEQFF	TGTGCCAGCAGTCGGGGACTAGCGGGAGGAAACAATGAGCAGTTCTTC
TRBD2	-	TRBV5-3	TRBJ2-7	CARSLKTSGGRMVYEQYF	TGTGCCAGAAGCTTGAAAACTAGCGGGGGGCGGATGGTCTACGAGCAGTACTTC
TRBD2	few	TRBV7-2	TRBJ2-5	CASSLAPLAGKETQYF	TGTGCCAGCAGCTTAGCGCCCCTAGCGGGTAAAGAGACCCAGTACTTC
-	-	TRBV6-5	TRBJ1-2	CASSTGGYGYTF	TGTGCCAGCTCAACCGGGGGGTATGGCTACACCTTC
-	-	TRBV10-3	TRBJ1-1	CAIQGPTGAEAFF	TGTGCCATCCAGGGACCTACGGGGGCTGAAGCTTTCTTT
TRBD1	-	TRBV6-7	TRBJ1-1	CASSYGTATNTEAFF	TGTGCCAGCAGTTACGGGACAGCCACCAACACTGAAGCTTTCTTT
-	-	TRBV30	TRBJ1-3	CAWRGVSGGNTIYF	TGTGCCTGGAGGGGAGTCTCCGGTGGAAACACCATATATTTT
-	-	TRBV6-2/TRBV6-3	TRBJ1-2	CASSYADYDYGYTF	TGTGCCAGCAGTTACGCCGACTATGACTATGGCTACACCTTC
-	once	TRBV7-2	TRBJ1-4	CASSPGWTPAGEKLFF	TGTGCCAGCAGCCCCGGATGGACACCCGCGGGGGAAAAGCTGTTTTTT
-	hyperexpanded	TRBV7-2	TRBJ1-1	CASSSRLALEAFF	TGTGCCAGCAGCTCGCGACTTGCCCTAGAAGCTTTCTTT
-	-	TRBV5-1	TRBJ2-2	CASSLAPQGTGELFF	TGCGCCAGCAGCTTGGCGCCACAGGGCACCGGGGAGCTGTTTTTT
-	-	TRBV3-1/TRBV3-2	TRBJ1-2	CASSHRQVNGYTF	TGTGCCAGCAGCCACCGACAGGTTAATGGCTACACCTTC
-	-	TRBV11-2	TRBJ1-2	CASSLGAGQYGYTF	TGTGCCAGCAGCTTAGGTGCAGGACAATATGGCTACACCTTC
TRBD1	-	TRBV27	TRBJ2-7	CASSPLGTGGREQYF	TGTGCCAGCAGCCCTTTAGGGACAGGGGGTAGAGAGCAGTACTTC
TRBD1	-	TRBV5-1	TRBJ1-6	CASSEQGRTSPLHF	TGCGCCAGCAGCGAACAGGGGAGAACATCACCCCTCCACTTT
-	-	TRBV4-3	TRBJ2-2	CASSPEGGRRTNTGELFF	TGCGCCAGCAGCCCTGAGGGGGGGCGGCGGACGAACACCGGGGAGCTGTTTTTT
-	-	TRBV18	TRBJ1-5	CASSPSGDGNQPQHF	TGTGCCAGCTCACCATCAGGGGATGGCAATCAGCCCCAGCATTTT
TRBD1	-	TRBV14	TRBJ1-2	CASSQGEFRTGRGYTF	TGTGCCAGCAGCCAAGGAGAATTTCGGACAGGGCGAGGCTACACCTTC
-	-	TRBV7-9	TRBJ2-5	CASSPAQGSQETQYF	TGTGCCAGCTCCCCGGCGCAGGGAAGCCAAGAGACCCAGTACTTC
TRBD2	-	TRBV4-3	TRBJ2-5	CAPRGLAQETQYF	TGCGCCCCCCGGGGACTAGCCCAAGAGACCCAGTACTTC
-	-	TRBV6-5	TRBJ2-3	CASSYPSTDTQYF	TGTGCCAGCAGTTACCCTAGCACAGATACGCAGTATTTT
-	-	TRBV30	TRBJ2-1	CAWSIFSSYNEQFF	TGTGCCTGGAGCATTTTTAGCTCCTACAATGAGCAGTTCTTC
-	-	TRBV24-1	TRBJ2-3	CATATTRSTDTQYF	TGTGCCACCGCGACTACCAGGAGCACAGATACGCAGTATTTT
-	-	TRBV18	TRBJ2-6	CASSPSTGPGANVLTF	TGTGCCAGCTCACCATCTACAGGGCCTGGGGCCAACGTCCTGACTTTC
-	once	TRBV7-3	TRBJ2-1	CASSLNADNEQFF	TGTGCCAGCAGCTTAAATGCGGACAATGAGCAGTTCTTC
TRBD1	-	TRBV5-8	TRBJ2-5	CASSLDGTAQETQYF	TGTGCCAGCAGCTTGGATGGGACAGCCCAAGAGACCCAGTACTTC
-	-	TRBV5-1	TRBJ2-7	CASSLYQGQAYEQYF	TGCGCCAGCAGCTTGTACCAGGGGCAGGCCTACGAGCAGTACTTC
TRBD2	-	TRBV19	TRBJ2-1	CASSLSPAGVGNEQFF	TGTGCCAGTAGTCTCAGCCCAGCGGGAGTAGGGAATGAGCAGTTCTTC
TRBD1	-	TRBV24-1	TRBJ1-5	CATSAGGQGVDQPQHF	TGTGCCACCAGTGCCGGCGGACAGGGTGTGGACCAGCCCCAGCATTTT
-	-	TRBV7-9	TRBJ1-4	CASSLGAGNEKLFF	TGTGCCAGCAGCTTGGGGGCTGGGAATGAAAAACTGTTTTTT